The 20 T cell receptor beta chains given below trace back to one sample, sequenced in a study of blood T cells in healthy people across ages. A second PCR of roughly 7 to 11 cycles used a sample-barcoded 5' primer and a J-beta primer mix. TCRdb re-derived calls from the 5' RACE reads in MiXCR, one entry per CDR3 protein. The sample holds more than 650,000 distinct CDR3 sequences; around half are singletons and the top ten take approximately 40%. The sample was blood. The source is an elderly man in good health.

The chain couples TRBV11-2 to TRBJ2-1, with 14 positions matching TRBD2. The germline V gene has CDR1 SGHAT and CDR2 FQNNGV. With V trimmed by 4 bases and J by 0 bases, 8 bases remained unmatched. The length of the CDR3 is 19 residues. This CDR3 is CASSSPRLAGGSSYNEQFF. The CDR3 bases are TGTGCCAGCAGCTCTCCCCGACTAGCGGGAGGGAGCTCCTACAATGAGCAGTTCTTC.

The chain couples TRBV27 to TRBJ1-5, with TRBD1 matching over 8 bases. The J segment lost 7 bases and the V segment lost 5 bases, leaving 10 bases of the junction unmatched. From germline, CDR1 is MNHEY and CDR2 SMNVEV (reference sequence). The CDR3 totals 15 residues. The CDR3 nucleotides are TGTGCCAGCAGTGCCACCGACAGGGGTTACCAGCCCCAGCATTTT. Translating it yields CASSATDRGYQPQHF.

The rearrangement joins TRBV7-9 to TRBJ2-1, with D unresolved. V lost 4 bases, J lost 9 bases, and 10 bases lay in between. CDR1 and CDR2 from the germline V gene are SEHNR and FQNEAQ (reference sequence). The length of the CDR3 is 12 residues. CDR3 DNA sequence: TGTGCCAGCAGCTCCCTCCAAGGTGAGCAGTTCTTC. Amino acids: CASSSLQGEQFF.

The genes are TRBV12-3 or TRBV12-4 and TRBJ1-6, with D tentatively TRBD1 (6 bases). Trimming pared 5 bases from V and 10 bases from J, leaving 15 bases between. The CDR3 has 14 residues. CDR3 sequence (DNA): TGTGCCAGCAGTACAGGGTCACTATGGTCACCCCTCCACTTT. It translates to CASSTGSLWSPLHF.

The gene calls are TRBV20-1 and TRBJ2-1, with D perhaps TRBD2 (6 bases). Trimming took off 5 bases at V and 8 bases at J, with 19 bases between the two ends. Germline CDR1 DFQATT, CDR2 SNEGSKA (reference sequence). This CDR3 comprises 14 residues. DNA for the CDR3: TGCAGTGCTGATGAGGCGGGACCGGGCGATGAGCAGTTCTTC. This encodes CSADEAGPGDEQFF.

The CDR3 reads CASSSPRTSGRAPGYAYF. The CDR3 DNA follows: TGTGCCAGCAGCTCTCCCCGGACTAGCGGGAGGGCCCCGGGATACGCGTATTTT. The chain has TRBV7-2 and TRBJ2-3; 15 nucleotides line up with TRBD2. Germline V lookup: CDR1 SGHTA, CDR2 FQGNSA. The CDR3 totals 18 residues. The trim removed 4 bases at V and 14 bases at J, leaving 19 bases unmatched.

Regarding this clonotype: A junction boundary mismatches the germline segment, possibly from a read error. The V call is TRBV10-3, the J call TRBJ2-5; tentative D call: TRBD1 (5 bases). From germline, CDR1 is ENHRY and CDR2 SYGVKD. CDR3 length: 14 amino acids. CDR3 residues: CAVSESTDKETQYF. In DNA, the CDR3 is TGTGCCGTCAGTGAGTCGACAGACAAAGAGACCCAGTACTTC.

The V gene is TRBV10-3, the J gene TRBJ2-7, with D possibly TRBD1 on 6 matching bases. Germline CDR1 reads ENHRY; CDR2 reads SYGVKD. V was pared by 6 bases and J by 2 bases, with 11 bases between. This CDR3 spans 13 amino acids. The CDR3 spells CAIRTGPTYEQYF. The CDR3 region has the DNA TGTGCCATCAGAACAGGGCCAACCTACGAGCAGTACTTC.

This clonotype was found a few times. The rearrangement uses TRBV9 and TRBJ2-1; 7 bases are shared with TRBD2. Unmatched junction bases numbered 6, after V lost 2 bases and J lost 10 bases. The CDR3 consists of 13 residues. Germline CDR1 and CDR2: SGDLS and YYNGEE. The CDR3 sequence: CASSVTGGVEQFF. The DNA for the CDR3 is TGTGCCAGCAGCGTCACGGGGGGTGTGGAGCAGTTCTTC.

CDR3 in DNA: TGCAGTGCTAGAGGGCCACTCAATCAGCCCCAGCATTTT. Protein product: CSARGPLNQPQHF. This sequence joins TRBV20-1 and TRBJ1-5; D is undetermined. The CDR3 is 13 residues long. V was clipped by 1 base and J by 3 bases, with 7 bases between them. Germline CDR1 DFQATT, CDR2 SNEGSKA (reference sequence).

The chain links TRBV3-1 to TRBJ2-7, with TRBD2 matching over 11 bases. The CDR3 length is 16 residues. Germline CDR1 LGHDT, CDR2 YNNKEL (reference sequence). The J segment lost 3 bases and the V segment lost 2 bases, leaving 6 bases of the junction unmatched. The chain's CDR3 is CASSQPRLAGFYEQYF. CDR3 coding DNA: TGTGCCAGCAGCCAACCTAGACTAGCGGGATTCTACGAGCAGTACTTC.

The chain joins TRBV5-1 to TRBJ2-2; D not certain. Looked up from germline, CDR1 is SGHRS and CDR2 is YFSETQ. Trimming left V 5 bases short and J 4 bases short, with 15 bases between. This CDR3 has 15 amino acids. The CDR3 loop is CASRGPAAPTGELFF. The CDR3 DNA sequence: TGCGCCAGCAGAGGCCCCGCAGCTCCCACCGGGGAGCTGTTTTTT.

The V gene is TRBV5-1, the J gene TRBJ2-7; possibly TRBD1 or TRBD2 for D (5 bases each). V dropped 4 bases and J dropped 0 bases, with 17 bases sitting between them. Germline assignment: CDR1 SGHRS and CDR2 YFSETQ. This CDR3 is 16 amino acids long. DNA of the CDR3: TGCGCCAGCAGCCCAGGGACCTTTGGGTCCTCCTACGAGCAGTACTTC. Translating gives CASSPGTFGSSYEQYF.

The chain has TRBV5-1 and TRBJ2-6; TRBD1 aligns across 7 bases. The CDR3 is 18 amino acids. V lost 4 bases, J lost 0 bases, and 10 bases stayed unmatched. Germline assignment: CDR1 SGHRS and CDR2 YFSETQ. CDR3 sequence: CASSLDRALSSGANVLTF. In DNA form, the CDR3 reads TGCGCCAGCAGCCTAGACAGGGCGTTAAGCTCTGGGGCCAACGTCCTGACTTTC.

The rearrangement links TRBV7-9 to TRBJ2-1; 8 bases line up with TRBD2. With V trimmed by 5 bases and J by 0 bases, 6 bases remained unmatched. CDR3 length: 16 residues. Germline values: CDR1 SEHNR, CDR2 FQNEAQ (reference sequence). The CDR3 DNA follows: TGTGCCAGCAGCGTCACTAGCGGAGTCTCCTACAATGAGCAGTTCTTC. It specifies CASSVTSGVSYNEQFF.

The rearrangement joins TRBV20-1 to TRBJ2-7; the match to TRBD1 covers 9 bases. The CDR3 is made up of 15 amino acids. The V gene's germline CDR1 is DFQATT and CDR2 SNEGSKA (reference sequence). With V trimmed by 5 bases and J by 0 bases, 8 bases remained unmatched. CDR3 DNA: TGCAGTGCTTGGGACAGGGCTACGAGCTCCTACGAGCAGTACTTC. Protein sequence: CSAWDRATSSYEQYF.

This clonotype has more than one count but fewer than ten. The J gene is TRBJ2-7, the V gene TRBV12-3 or TRBV12-4; 10 bases are a match to TRBD1. The CDR3 spans 14 residues. The V gene end was trimmed by 6 bases and the J gene end by 4 bases; junction bases not matched to a gene: 6. CDR3 DNA sequence: TGTGCCAGCAGCCGAGAGGGACAGGGGTACGAGCAGTACTTC. Amino acids: CASSREGQGYEQYF.

The chain employs TRBV18 and TRBJ2-4, with a weak D call TRBD2 (5 bases). From germline, CDR1 is KGHSH and CDR2 LQKENI. The CDR3 loop spans 14 amino acids. Trimming pared 3 bases from V and 13 bases from J, leaving 19 bases between. CDR3 DNA sequence: TGTGCCAGCTCACCGCTAGACACCGAGGGTGAGCAGTACTTC. It is translated as CASSPLDTEGEQYF.

The table lists this clonotype with a few counts. The rearrangement links TRBV7-9 to TRBJ2-1, with a tentative D call TRBD1 (5 bases). Germline V gene data show CDR1 as SEHNR and CDR2 as FQNEAQ (reference sequence). The V end lost 1 base, the J end lost 0 bases, and 13 bases lay between the germline ends. The length of the CDR3 is 17 residues. The CDR3 is CASSLVRLGLSYNEQFF. In nucleotides, the CDR3 is TGTGCCAGCAGCTTAGTGCGCCTGGGGCTCTCCTACAATGAGCAGTTCTTC.

The chain carries TRBV28 and TRBJ1-2, with D possibly being TRBD1 (5 bases). Trimming shortened V by 6 bases and J by 5 bases, and 16 bases separated the two germline ends. The CDR3 covers 14 residues. In germline, CDR1 is MDHEN, CDR2 SYDVKM. The CDR3 loop reads CASRGTGEKYGYTF. The CDR3 DNA follows: TGTGCCAGCAGGGGGACGGGGGAAAAATATGGCTACACCTTC.